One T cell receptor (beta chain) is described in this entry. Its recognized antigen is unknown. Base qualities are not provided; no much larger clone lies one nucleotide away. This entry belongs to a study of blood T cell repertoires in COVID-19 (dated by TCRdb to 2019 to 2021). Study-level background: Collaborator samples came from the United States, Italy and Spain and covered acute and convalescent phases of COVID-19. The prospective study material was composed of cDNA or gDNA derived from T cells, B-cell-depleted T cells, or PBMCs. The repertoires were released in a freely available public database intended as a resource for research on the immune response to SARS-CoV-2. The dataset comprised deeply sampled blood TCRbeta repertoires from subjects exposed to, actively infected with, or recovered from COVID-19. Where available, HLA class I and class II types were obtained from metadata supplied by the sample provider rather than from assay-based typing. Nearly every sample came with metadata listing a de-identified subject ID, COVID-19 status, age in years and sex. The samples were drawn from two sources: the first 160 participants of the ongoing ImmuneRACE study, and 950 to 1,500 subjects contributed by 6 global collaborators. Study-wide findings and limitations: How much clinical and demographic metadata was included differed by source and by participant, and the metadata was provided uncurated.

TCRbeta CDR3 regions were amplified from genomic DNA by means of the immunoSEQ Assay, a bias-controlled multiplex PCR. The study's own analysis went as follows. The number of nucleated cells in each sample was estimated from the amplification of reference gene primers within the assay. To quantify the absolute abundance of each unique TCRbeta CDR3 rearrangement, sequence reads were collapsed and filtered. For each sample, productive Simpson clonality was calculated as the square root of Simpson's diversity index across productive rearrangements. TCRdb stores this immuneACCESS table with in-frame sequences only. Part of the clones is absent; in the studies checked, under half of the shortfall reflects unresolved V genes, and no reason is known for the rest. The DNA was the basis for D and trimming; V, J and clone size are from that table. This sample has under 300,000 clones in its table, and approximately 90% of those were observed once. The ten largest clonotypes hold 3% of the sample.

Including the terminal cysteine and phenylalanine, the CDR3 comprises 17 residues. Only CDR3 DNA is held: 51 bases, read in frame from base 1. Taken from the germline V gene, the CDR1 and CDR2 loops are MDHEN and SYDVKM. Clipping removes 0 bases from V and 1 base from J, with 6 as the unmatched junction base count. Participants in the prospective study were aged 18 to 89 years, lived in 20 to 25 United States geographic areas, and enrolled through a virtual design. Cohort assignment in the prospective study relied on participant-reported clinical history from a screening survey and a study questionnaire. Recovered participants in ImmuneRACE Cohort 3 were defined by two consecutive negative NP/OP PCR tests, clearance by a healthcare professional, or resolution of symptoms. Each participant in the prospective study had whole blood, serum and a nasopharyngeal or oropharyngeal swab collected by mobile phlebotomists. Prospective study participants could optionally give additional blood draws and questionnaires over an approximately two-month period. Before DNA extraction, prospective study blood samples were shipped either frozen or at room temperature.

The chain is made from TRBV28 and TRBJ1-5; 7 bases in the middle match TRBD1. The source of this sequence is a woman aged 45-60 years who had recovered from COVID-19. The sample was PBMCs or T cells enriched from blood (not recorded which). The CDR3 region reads CASSLWRTGASNQPQHF. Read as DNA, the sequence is TGTGCCAGCAGTTTATGGCGTACAGGGGCGAGCAATCAGCCCCAGCATTTT.